The TCR beta chain under discussion was sequenced for a study of response to subunit inactivated influenza vaccine. Overall study findings and caveats: Each seasonal influenza vaccination recruits few new T cells, the authors suggested.

TCRdb called the RT-PCR reads again in MiXCR, with one record for every CDR3 protein. The sample includes hundreds of thousands of distinct CDR3 sequences, approximately 15% of them seen just once. Concerning this clonotype itself: The antigen is undetermined.

Germline V gives CDR1 SGHTA, CDR2 FQGNSA. V lost 6 bases, J lost 0 bases, and 9 bases stayed unmatched. This CDR3 contains 16 residues. The clonotype originates from a man aged 45 to 65 who received an inactivated influenza vaccine. The sequences come from PBMCs from blood, collected less than 15 days before vaccination. The rearrangement joins TRBV7-2 to TRBJ2-3, with TRBD2 identical over 7 bases. The chain's CDR3 is CASSFRGRASTDTQYF. As DNA, the CDR3 is TGTGCCAGCAGTTTCCGAGGGAGGGCCAGCACAGATACGCAGTATTTT.